This TCR beta chain originates from a study of shared clonotypes between healthy human individuals. Naive CD8 cells lacked CD45RO and underwent positive selection for CCR7, leaving out terminally differentiated effector memory CD45RA+ cells. Germline CDR1 SGHVS, CDR2 FQNEAQ. The V and J ends lost 5 bases and 7 bases respectively, with 14 bases between them. CDR3 length equals 14 residues. Generated by immunoSEQ multiplex PCR, the TCRdb table keeps only in-frame clones and is missing some. The sample has about 800,000 clones; just over 95% are singletons. The sequencing sample was made of naive CD8+ T cells sorted from blood. The sequence came from a man younger than 45 in good health. This chain links TRBV7-8 with TRBJ1-4, with D hard to call. The CDR3 here is CASSPQDGFEKLFF. CDR3 coding DNA: TGTGCCAGCAGCCCCCAAGACGGTTTTGAAAAACTGTTTTTT.